Each of the 21 T cell receptor beta chains below was sequenced from the same sample in a study of T cell changes during pregnancy in multiple sclerosis. Some clones are missing from TCRdb's copy, which holds only in-frame ones; the method was immunoSEQ multiplex PCR. The table includes approximately 44,000 clones, 90% to 95% detected once. Sequencing was performed on CD8+ T cells from peripheral blood mononuclear cells, taken in the third trimester of pregnancy. The origin of the receptors is a female donor with multiple sclerosis, enrolled in a pregnancy study.

The rearrangement uses TRBV6-6 and TRBJ2-7; 10 nucleotides line up with TRBD1. J was trimmed by 4 bases and V by 4 bases; bases with no gene match: 10. CDR3 size: 16 residues. CDR1 is MNHNY, CDR2 SVGAGI, per germline (reference sequence). The CDR3 here is CASSSDHMGQGYEQYF. The DNA for the CDR3 is TGTGCCAGCAGTTCAGACCACATGGGACAGGGGTACGAGCAGTACTTC.

This chain connects TRBV6-6 to TRBJ2-1; 7 bases are shared with TRBD1. The CDR3 extends over 11 amino acids. Germline CDR1 MNHNY, CDR2 SVGAGI (reference sequence). Unmatched junction bases numbered 2, after V lost 7 bases and J lost 8 bases. Here the CDR3 DNA reads TGTGCCAGCACCCAGGGGGATGAGCAGTTCTTC. This translates into CASTQGDEQFF.

The chain joins TRBV27 to TRBJ2-7; a possible D gene is TRBD2 (6 bases). Trimming removed 3 bases from V and 4 bases from J, with 19 bases in between. This CDR3 has 16 residues. Germline CDR1 and CDR2: MNHEY and SMNVEV (reference sequence). The CDR3 DNA reads as TGTGCCAGCAGTTTTTCGACGGGAGAGACAATTTACGAGCAGTACTTC. The encoded protein is CASSFSTGETIYEQYF.

The CDR3 region is CASRTRKNGYTF. The CDR3 nucleotides read TGCGCCAGCCGGACACGTAAGAATGGCTACACCTTC. The rearrangement links TRBV5-1 to TRBJ1-2; perhaps TRBD1 as D (5 bases). V dropped 7 bases and J dropped 6 bases, with 13 bases sitting between them. This CDR3 spans 12 amino acids. The germline gives CDR1 SGHRS, CDR2 YFSETQ.

V and J are TRBV27 and TRBJ1-2, with unresolved D. This CDR3 comprises 16 residues. Germline V gene lookup returns CDR1 MNHEY and CDR2 SMNVEV (reference sequence). The germline V and J ends were trimmed by 3 bases and 8 bases, with 22 bases remaining between them. Here the CDR3 DNA reads TGTGCCAGCAGTTTTTCTCCCTTGGGAGGGCTGGGGGGCTACACCTTC. This sequence encodes CASSFSPLGGLGGYTF.

The chain is built from TRBV4-1 and TRBJ2-7; 7 bases line up with TRBD2. The CDR3 sequence is 14 residues long. V shed 1 base, J shed 3 bases, and the junction held 3 bases outside the gene matches. In germline, CDR1 is MGHRA, CDR2 YSYEKL. For the CDR3, the DNA is TGCGCCAGCAGCCAAGTTGGGGGGGACTACGAGCAGTACTTC. As protein: CASSQVGGDYEQYF.

The chain has TRBV4-1 and TRBJ2-3; weak D call: TRBD2 (5 bases). The germline V gene encodes CDR1 MGHRA and CDR2 YSYEKL. Trimming took off 3 bases at V and 4 bases at J, with 20 bases between the two ends. This CDR3 comprises 17 residues. The CDR3 is CASSQASGERFADTQYF. As DNA, the CDR3 is TGCGCCAGCAGCCAGGCGTCAGGTGAGCGGTTCGCAGATACGCAGTATTTT.

This sequence joins TRBV7-3 and TRBJ2-7; 7 bases are shared with TRBD1. V lost 1 base, J lost 5 bases, and 2 bases stayed unmatched. Germline V lookup: CDR1 SGHTA, CDR2 FQGTGA. This CDR3 has 13 residues. The CDR3: CASSLNRGHEQYF. For the CDR3, the DNA is TGTGCCAGCAGCTTAAACAGGGGTCACGAGCAGTACTTC.

The CDR3 DNA is TGTGCCAGCAGCTTAGACAGGGGTGAAGCTTTCTTT. Translating it yields CASSLDRGEAFF. The chain employs TRBV7-9 and TRBJ1-1; 7 bases agree with TRBD1. Germline V gene sequence: CDR1 SEHNR, CDR2 FQNEAQ (reference sequence). Trimming at V came to 1 base and at J to 7 bases, leaving 0 bases not matched to a gene. The CDR3 totals 12 residues.

V gene TRBV19 combines with J gene TRBJ2-7; 10 nucleotides align to TRBD1. The junction had 5 bases not matched to a gene; V was cut back by 0 bases and J by 3 bases. The CDR3 spans 16 residues. Germline CDR1 reads LNHDA; CDR2 reads SQIVND (reference sequence). The CDR3 nucleotides read TGTGCCAGTAGTATAGATTGGGACAGGGGCCACTACGAGCAGTACTTC. Translating gives CASSIDWDRGHYEQYF. The variable domain in full, with the rest retrieved from reference TRBV19 and TRBJ2-7, is DGGITQSPKYLFRKEGQNVTLSCEQNLNHDAMYWYRQDPGQGLRLIYYSQIVNDFQKGDIAEGYSVSREKKESFPLTVTSAQKNPTAFYLCASSIDWDRGHYEQYFGPGTRLTVT.

The rearrangement links TRBV29-1 to TRBJ2-2; D ambiguous. Germline values: CDR1 SQVTM, CDR2 ANQGSEA. There are 15 residues in the CDR3. Trimming took off 7 bases at V and 4 bases at J, with 19 bases between the two ends. The CDR3 protein is CSAMGRYESTGELFF. In nucleotides, the CDR3 is TGCAGCGCCATGGGCCGATACGAGAGCACCGGGGAGCTGTTTTTT.

This chain connects TRBV13 to TRBJ2-1; possibly TRBD2 for D (6 bases). Trimming cost V 7 bases and J 3 bases, with 16 bases left between them. The CDR3 spans 15 residues. Germline V gives CDR1 PRHDT, CDR2 FYEKMQ (reference sequence). In DNA, the CDR3 is TGTGCCAGCACTATAGCGGAATTTTTCTACAATGAGCAGTTCTTC. It is translated as CASTIAEFFYNEQFF.

The V call is TRBV15, the J call TRBJ2-7; 9 positions agree with TRBD1. The germline CDR1 and CDR2 sequences are LNHNV and YYDKDF (reference sequence). V dropped 1 base and J dropped 2; count of bases not matched to a gene: 9. The CDR3 has 17 amino acids. The CDR3 DNA follows: TGTGCCACCAGCAGAGGTTTTTGGGACAGGGATACCTACGAGCAGTACTTC. This gives the protein CATSRGFWDRDTYEQYF.

The V gene is TRBV19, the J gene TRBJ1-4; D not certain. Trimming pared 6 bases from V and 6 bases from J, leaving 14 bases between. Per germline, CDR1 LNHDA and CDR2 SQIVND (reference sequence). CDR3 length: 14 amino acids. The chain's CDR3 is CASSYAGRDEKLFF. The CDR3 coding sequence is TGTGCCAGTAGCTACGCTGGGCGGGATGAAAAACTGTTTTTT.

The genes are TRBV4-1 and TRBJ2-7; D is undetermined. V lost 1 base and J 7 bases, leaving 17 bases between the germline ends. CDR3 length: 15 residues. The germline CDR1 and CDR2 sequences are MGHRA and YSYEKL. CDR3 nucleotides: TGCGCCAGCAGCCAAGGGGTAGCTTTAAGTTGGGAGCAGTACTTC. Its protein product is CASSQGVALSWEQYF.

The genes are TRBV4-1 and TRBJ2-5, with D perhaps TRBD2 (5 bases). CDR3 length: 17 residues. V lost 0 bases to trimming and J lost 0 bases, with 14 bases between them. Germline V CDR1 and CDR2: MGHRA, YSYEKL. The CDR3 reads CASSQDSWGANQETQYF. The CDR3 DNA reads as TGCGCCAGCAGCCAAGACTCATGGGGAGCTAACCAAGAGACCCAGTACTTC.

This chain joins TRBV5-4 and TRBJ1-1, with a weak D call TRBD1 (5 bases). V lost 1 base to trimming and J lost 7 bases, with 11 bases between them. The CDR3 is made up of 13 amino acids. Germline CDR1 SGHNT, CDR2 YYREEE (reference sequence). The DNA of the CDR3 is TGTGCCAGCAGCTTGTGGGGAGGGGATGAAGCTTTCTTT. It codes for CASSLWGGDEAFF.

This clone was seen only a few times. The CDR3 protein is CASSPRTGTTEAFF. CDR3 sequence (DNA): TGTGCCAGCAGCCCACGGACAGGGACCACTGAAGCTTTCTTT. The chain joins TRBV9 to TRBJ1-1; 8 positions match TRBD1. This CDR3 contains 14 residues. Germline CDR1 SGDLS, CDR2 YYNGEE. Trimming took 4 bases from V and 4 from J; bases not matched to a gene: 6.

This chain joins TRBV7-9 and TRBJ2-3, with a weak D call TRBD2 (6 bases). Trimming removed 0 bases at V and 2 bases at J, with 12 bases between. Germline assignment: CDR1 SEHNR and CDR2 FQNEAQ (reference sequence). CDR3 size: 16 residues. CDR3 in amino acids: CASSLARGGVTDTQYF. The CDR3 region has the DNA TGTGCCAGCAGCTTAGCCCGTGGAGGGGTCACAGATACGCAGTATTTT.

The chain joins TRBV5-1 to TRBJ2-1; D ambiguous. Germline loops: CDR1 SGHRS, CDR2 YFSETQ. The length of the CDR3 is 16 residues. V was clipped by 0 bases and J by 2 bases, with 12 bases between them. CDR3 amino acids: CASSLVSGLPYNEQFF. CDR3 in DNA: TGCGCCAGCAGCTTGGTGTCAGGTCTTCCCTACAATGAGCAGTTCTTC.

This rearrangement joins TRBV27 to TRBJ1-2; maybe TRBD1 (6 bases). The CDR3 length is 15 residues. Germline V lookup: CDR1 MNHEY, CDR2 SMNVEV (reference sequence). V gave up 5 bases and J gave up 4 bases, with 17 bases separating them. Here the CDR3 reads CASSQQPTGFYGYTF. Here the CDR3 DNA reads TGTGCCAGCAGTCAGCAACCGACAGGATTCTATGGCTACACCTTC.